This T cell receptor beta chain originates from a study of T cells after yellow fever vaccination. Study information: Where fractions had low cell numbers, libraries were prepared from them with the SMART-Seq v4 Ultra Low Input RNA kit.

Broader study findings: It was a weaker secondary response, yet one that peaked faster, at day 5 versus 15.

V lost 4 bases and J lost 3; bases outside the gene matches: 8. The CDR3 has 15 residues. Germline V lookup: CDR1 ENHRY, CDR2 SYGVKD. This clonotype came up a few times. What it binds is not known. Template switching with 5'RACE generated the TCR cDNA and added a universal primer site and UMIs. TCRdb called the 5' RACE reads again in MiXCR, with one record for every CDR3 protein. The sample carries about 320,000 distinct CDR3 sequences, around 4.5% recorded once. The source material was PBMCs, sampled 15 days after the yellow fever booster vaccination. This sequence joins TRBV10-3 and TRBJ2-5; TRBD2 matches 7 bases. This TCR was sampled from a man aged 18-30 years who received the YFV17D yellow fever vaccine. The CDR3 loop reads CAISGGEGSEETQYF. The CDR3, as DNA: TGTGCCATCAGTGGCGGGGAGGGTTCGGAAGAGACCCAGTACTTC.